This T cell receptor beta chain is drawn from a study of blood T cell repertoires in COVID-19. In the study overall: Nucleic acid was either cDNA or gDNA, and it came from T cells, B-cell-depleted T cells, or PBMCs.

In the study's own analysis: Cell counts per sample came from amplifying reference gene primers. The data were produced by immunoSEQ multiplex PCR, yet TCRdb's version contains in-frame clones alone and is incomplete. That table is the source of V, J and clone size, and D and trimming were worked out from the DNA. Here the sample spans a few hundred thousand clones, 70% to 90% being singletons. The J segment lost 2 bases and the V segment lost 3 bases, leaving 14 bases of the junction unmatched. The CDR3 has 19 residues. Germline V gene sequence: CDR1 KGHDR, CDR2 SFDVKD. Input material: peripheral blood. This TCR was recovered from a woman aged 18-35 years who had recovered from COVID-19. The V call is TRBV24-1, the J call TRBJ1-2, with 10 bases fitting TRBD1. CDR3 amino acids: CATSDTGTGDFSVNYGYTF. CDR3 DNA sequence: TGTGCCACCAGTGATACCGGGACAGGGGATTTCTCGGTGAACTATGGCTACACCTTC.